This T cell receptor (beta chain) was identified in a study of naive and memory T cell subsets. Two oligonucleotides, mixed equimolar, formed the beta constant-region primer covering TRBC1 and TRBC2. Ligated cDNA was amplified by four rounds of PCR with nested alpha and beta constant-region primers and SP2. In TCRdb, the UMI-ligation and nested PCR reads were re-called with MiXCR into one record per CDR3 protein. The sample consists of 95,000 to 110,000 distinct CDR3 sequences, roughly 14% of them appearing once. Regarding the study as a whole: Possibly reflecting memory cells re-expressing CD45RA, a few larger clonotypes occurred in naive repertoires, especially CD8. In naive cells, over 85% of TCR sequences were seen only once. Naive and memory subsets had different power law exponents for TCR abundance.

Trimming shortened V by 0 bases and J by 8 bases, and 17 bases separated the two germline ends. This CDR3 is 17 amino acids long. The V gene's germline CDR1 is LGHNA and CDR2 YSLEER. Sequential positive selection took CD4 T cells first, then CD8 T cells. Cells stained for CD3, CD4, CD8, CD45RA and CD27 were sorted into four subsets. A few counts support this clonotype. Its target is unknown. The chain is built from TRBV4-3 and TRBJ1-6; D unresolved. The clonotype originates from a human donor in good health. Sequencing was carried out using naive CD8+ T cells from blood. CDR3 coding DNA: TGCGCCAGCAGCCAAGATCAGCCTCGAATGGGGTATTCACCCCTCCACTTT. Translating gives CASSQDQPRMGYSPLHF.